Listed here are 30 T cell receptor beta chains from one sample, sequenced in a study of CD8+ T cells in alopecia areata. Regarding treatment: oral pan-JAK inhibitor, 5-10 mg twice daily. Following RNA extraction, reverse transcription yielded cDNA that acted as the sequencing template. Using immunoSEQ multiplex PCR, the repertoire was profiled, and TCRdb retains in-frame clones only, with some absent. The sample holds some 180,000 clones, around 49% seen once. Sequenced material: CD8+ T cells sorted from blood, taken around week 53, from a patient treated with tofacitinib. All receptors come from a human donor with alopecia areata.

This clone was observed a handful of times. The chain joins TRBV13 to TRBJ2-4, with D uncertain. Trimming removed 4 bases at V and 7 bases at J, with 8 bases between. CDR1 and CDR2 from the germline V gene are PRHDT and FYEKMQ (reference sequence). The CDR3 covers 12 residues. The CDR3, as DNA: TGTGCCAGCAGCTCCTCGACGAACATTCAGTACTTC. Amino acids: CASSSSTNIQYF.

CDR3 sequence reads: CASSPRTGGGYGYTF. CDR3 coding DNA: TGTGCCAGCAGCCCCAGGACAGGGGGCGGCTATGGCTACACCTTC. The chain recombines TRBV13 with TRBJ1-2; 11 nucleotides line up with TRBD1. CDR1 and CDR2 (germline): PRHDT, FYEKMQ (reference sequence). The junction had 6 bases not matched to a gene; V was cut back by 5 bases and J by 4 bases. The CDR3 is 15 residues long.

The chain carries TRBV6-5 and TRBJ2-3, with 10 bases lining up with TRBD1. V dropped 7 bases and J dropped 4; count of bases not matched to a gene: 2. The CDR3 runs to 13 residues. The germline V gene encodes CDR1 MNHEY and CDR2 SVGAGI. CDR3 in DNA: TGTGCCAGCACCGGACAGGGGGCAGATACGCAGTATTTT. It yields the protein CASTGQGADTQYF.

This chain connects TRBV9 to TRBJ2-1; 7 bases line up with TRBD2. Germline CDR1 is SGDLS and CDR2 is YYNGEE. There are 15 residues in the CDR3. J was trimmed by 8 bases and V by 0 bases; bases with no gene match: 8. CDR3 residues: CASSVESAGTHEQFF. The DNA for the CDR3 is TGTGCCAGCAGCGTAGAATCAGCGGGGACTCATGAGCAGTTCTTC. Drawing the rest from reference TRBV9 and TRBJ2-1, the complete variable domain is DSGVTQTPKHLITATGQRVTLRCSPRSGDLSVYWYQQSLDQGLQFLIQYYNGEERAKGNILERFSAQQFPDLHSELNLSSLELGDSALYFCASSVESAGTHEQFFGPGTRLTVL.

The rearrangement links TRBV11-2 to TRBJ2-3, with D perhaps assigned TRBD1 or TRBD2 (6 bases each). The germline V gene has CDR1 SGHAT and CDR2 FQNNGV. The CDR3 totals 17 residues. Trimming removed 5 bases at V and 4 bases at J, with 22 bases between. The CDR3, as DNA: TGTGCCAGCAGCCACCCACTAGGGGGGACCTCTCCAGATACGCAGTATTTT. It codes for CASSHPLGGTSPDTQYF.

The rearrangement uses TRBV25-1 and TRBJ1-2; D is uncertain. Per the germline V gene, CDR1 is MGHDK and CDR2 is SYGVNS. This CDR3 has 12 residues. V was pared by 5 bases and J by 4 bases, with 8 bases between. The chain's CDR3 is CASSQRSYGYTF. CDR3 nucleotides: TGTGCCAGCAGTCAAAGATCCTATGGCTACACCTTC.

The chain is built from TRBV6-5 and TRBJ1-1, with D uncertain. Germline values: CDR1 MNHEY, CDR2 SVGAGI. This CDR3 has 15 amino acids. The V end lost 0 bases, the J end lost 5 bases, and 13 bases lay between the germline ends. As DNA, the CDR3 is TGTGCCAGCAGTTACTCTGTTCCGGCGACTACTGAAGCTTTCTTT. It codes for CASSYSVPATTEAFF.

This clone was picked up a small number of times. The rearrangement joins TRBV5-1 to TRBJ2-1; 11 nucleotides agree with TRBD2. The CDR3 runs to 17 residues. The V and J ends lost 5 bases and 8 bases, in that order; junction bases with no gene match: 15. The germline V gene encodes CDR1 SGHRS and CDR2 YFSETQ. CDR3 amino acids: CASRDPSGGSAVDEQFF. DNA of the CDR3: TGCGCCAGCAGGGACCCTAGCGGGGGGTCTGCAGTCGATGAGCAGTTCTTC.

V usage is TRBV7-2 and J usage is TRBJ2-7; D is possibly TRBD1 (5 bases). CDR1 is SGHTA and CDR2 is FQGNSA in the germline V gene. Trimming pared 4 bases from V and 5 bases from J, leaving 12 bases between. This CDR3 region has 13 residues. The CDR3 reads CASSSGPRHEQYF. The CDR3, as DNA: TGTGCCAGCAGCTCAGGGCCGCGCCACGAGCAGTACTTC.

The genes are TRBV6-1 and TRBJ1-2; D is uncertain. The V gene lost 4 bases and the J gene lost 3 bases, with 18 bases spanning the gap. The length of the CDR3 is 16 residues. Germline V gene data show CDR1 as MNHNS and CDR2 as SASEGT. The CDR3 protein is CASSGLRGAGDYGYTF. The CDR3 nucleotides are TGTGCCAGCAGTGGATTACGAGGAGCCGGGGACTATGGCTACACCTTC.

The chain couples TRBV7-9 to TRBJ2-5, with a weak D call TRBD2 (6 bases). This CDR3 comprises 16 residues. Trimming stripped 2 bases from V and 4 bases from J, with 17 bases between. Germline CDR1 is SEHNR and CDR2 is FQNEAQ (reference sequence). CDR3 residues: CASSLPAGLRRETQYF. The CDR3 DNA follows: TGTGCCAGCAGCTTACCCGCGGGACTCCGAAGAGAGACCCAGTACTTC.

Note on this clone: The sample holds other DNA sequences that translate to the same CDR3. This rearrangement joins TRBV2 to TRBJ1-5; no definite D call. CDR3 length: 12 residues. The V gene's germline CDR1 is SNHLY and CDR2 FYNNEI. The V gene lost 3 bases and the J gene lost 6 bases, with 6 bases spanning the gap. The CDR3 nucleotides are TGTGCCAGCAGTGATGCACGTCAGCCCCAGCATTTT. Translation gives CASSDARQPQHF.

This clone has a handful of counts. This chain joins TRBV9 and TRBJ2-4; the D is unclear. The CDR3 extends over 15 amino acids. The germline V gene has CDR1 SGDLS and CDR2 YYNGEE. V lost 0 bases, J lost 9 bases, and 16 bases lay in between. The CDR3 here is CASSVADGRIGIQYF. In DNA form, the CDR3 reads TGTGCCAGCAGCGTAGCAGATGGAAGGATTGGCATTCAGTACTTC.

V and J are TRBV29-1 and TRBJ1-2, with unresolved D. This CDR3 has 8 residues. CDR1 is SQVTM and CDR2 is ANQGSEA in the germline V gene. V shed 7 bases and J shed 8 bases, with 5 bases lying between them. Here the CDR3 reads CSATGYTF. As DNA, the CDR3 is TGCAGCGCTACCGGCTACACCTTC.

V usage is TRBV6-6 and J usage is TRBJ1-5, with 8 positions matching TRBD1. The V gene's germline CDR1 is MNHNY and CDR2 SVGAGI (reference sequence). This CDR3 has 14 amino acids. V lost 2 bases to trimming and J lost 7 bases; unmatched junction nucleotides: 4. The CDR3 protein is CASSYGTGGQPQHF. For the CDR3, the DNA is TGTGCCAGCAGTTACGGGACAGGCGGCCAGCCCCAGCATTTT.

The V call is TRBV6-6, the J call TRBJ2-7; D is tentatively TRBD1 or TRBD2 (6 bases each). Germline V gene sequence: CDR1 MNHNY, CDR2 SVGAGI (reference sequence). This CDR3 contains 16 residues. Trimming took off 10 bases at V and 1 base at J, with 23 bases between the two ends. In DNA, the CDR3 is TGTGCCACCCTGGGAACGGGGGCATCCCCGTCCTACGAGCAGTACTTC. Protein sequence: CATLGTGASPSYEQYF.

The V call is TRBV5-6, the J call TRBJ2-7; D remains unclear. Trimming cost V 2 bases and J 4 bases, with 10 bases left between them. Looked up from germline, CDR1 is SGHDT and CDR2 is YYEEEE. The CDR3 is made up of 13 amino acids. CDR3 DNA: TGTGCCAGCAGCTTCGTTCAGCGTTACGAGCAGTACTTC. Translation gives CASSFVQRYEQYF.

The rearrangement uses TRBV5-1 and TRBJ1-2, with D perhaps matching TRBD1 (5 bases). V was shortened by 0 bases and J by 6 bases, with 12 bases between the two germline ends. Germline V CDR1 and CDR2: SGHRS, YFSETQ. The length of the CDR3 is 14 residues. This chain's CDR3 is CASSLVAGPDGYTF. CDR3 coding DNA: TGCGCCAGCAGCTTGGTGGCGGGACCTGATGGCTACACCTTC. The full variable domain, completed using reference TRBV5-1 and TRBJ1-2, is KAGVTQTPRYLIKTRGQQVTLSCSPISGHRSVSWYQQTPGQGLQFLFEYFSETQRNKGNFPGRFSGRQFSNSRSEMNVSTLELGDSALYLCASSLVAGPDGYTFGSGTRLTVV.

V usage is TRBV18 and J usage is TRBJ1-6; D remains unclear. V gave up 2 bases and J gave up 8 bases, with 10 bases separating them. Germline loops: CDR1 KGHSH, CDR2 LQKENI. This CDR3 has 14 amino acids. Here the CDR3 reads CASSPSRSDSPLHF. DNA of the CDR3: TGTGCCAGCTCACCAAGTAGATCCGATTCACCCCTCCACTTT. The full variable domain, with the rest looked up from reference TRBV18 and TRBJ1-6, is NAGVMQNPRHLVRRRGQEARLRCSPMKGHSHVYWYRQLPEEGLKFMVYLQKENIIDESGMPKERFSAEFPKEGPSILRIQQVVRGDSAAYFCASSPSRSDSPLHFGNGTRLTVT.

The CDR3 here is CASSSLKGYMNTEAFF. DNA of the CDR3: TGTGCCAGCAGTTCACTTAAGGGTTACATGAACACTGAAGCTTTCTTT. The V gene is TRBV27, the J gene TRBJ1-1; no firm D call. The length of the CDR3 is 16 residues. The V gene lost 4 bases and the J gene lost 0 bases, with 15 bases spanning the gap. Germline assignment: CDR1 MNHEY and CDR2 SMNVEV (reference sequence).

The chain recombines TRBV27 with TRBJ2-3, with 7 bases identical to TRBD2. The CDR3 length is 12 residues. Germline loops: CDR1 MNHEY, CDR2 SMNVEV (reference sequence). Germline trimming cut 6 bases from V and 5 bases from J; bases unmatched to any gene: 2. As DNA, the CDR3 is TGTGCCAGCAGATGGGGGGGAGATACGCAGTATTTT. Translating it yields CASRWGGDTQYF.

V usage is TRBV11-1 and J usage is TRBJ2-1; a weak D match, TRBD2 (5 bases). The CDR3 length is 14 residues. CDR1 and CDR2 (germline): SGHAT, FQDESV (reference sequence). Trimming shortened V by 6 bases and J by 7 bases, and 16 bases separated the two germline ends. The CDR3 sequence: CASSLLEGNNEQFF. The CDR3 DNA sequence: TGTGCCAGCAGTCTGCTTGAGGGTAATAATGAGCAGTTCTTC.

This clone has more than one count but fewer than ten. The CDR3 spells CASSPPTGGGTEAFF. The DNA of the CDR3 is TGTGCCAGCAGCCCCCCGACAGGGGGTGGCACTGAAGCTTTCTTT. V is TRBV5-6 and J is TRBJ1-1; 9 positions agree with TRBD1. V lost 4 bases, J lost 4 bases, and 8 bases stayed unmatched. The CDR3 totals 15 residues. Germline lookup yields CDR1 SGHDT and CDR2 YYEEEE.

V and J are TRBV25-1 and TRBJ2-5, with D perhaps matching TRBD1 (5 bases). The J call is in doubt because the DNA end fits TRBJ2-7 better. Germline V CDR1 and CDR2: MGHDK, SYGVNS. The CDR3 extends over 12 amino acids. The CDR3 here is CASSQGRYEQYF. The CDR3 nucleotides read TGTGCCAGCAGTCAGGGTCGGTACGAGCAGTACTTC.

To note about this clone: One base separates it from a far larger clone, so it is likely a read error. Other DNA sequences in this specimen translate into the identical CDR3. The chain recombines TRBV7-3 with TRBJ1-2; D is ambiguous. Germline V CDR1 and CDR2: SGHTA, FQGTGA. The CDR3 totals 15 residues. Deletions cut 5 bases from V and 4 bases from J, with 17 bases between. CDR3 bases: TGTGCCAGCAGCCAAGATAGGGCCAGCGGCTATGGCTACACCTTC. Its translation is CASSQDRASGYGYTF.

The chain uses TRBV25-1 and TRBJ2-1; D is unresolved. Germline-derived CDR1 and CDR2 are MGHDK and SYGVNS. This CDR3 contains 15 residues. Trimming left V 2 bases short and J 2 bases short, with 10 bases between. The CDR3 nucleotides are TGTGCCAGCAGTGAACTGGCCGCCGCCTACAATGAGCAGTTCTTC. This sequence encodes CASSELAAAYNEQFF.

The chain joins TRBV5-1 to TRBJ2-5; D possibly corresponds to TRBD1 (6 bases). The CDR3 runs 14 residues. The V gene lost 3 bases and the J gene lost 2 bases, with 11 bases spanning the gap. Germline V gene sequence: CDR1 SGHRS, CDR2 YFSETQ. CDR3 DNA: TGCGCCAGCAGCTCTGACAGGAGACAAGAGACCCAGTACTTC. This codes for CASSSDRRQETQYF.

The chain recombines TRBV5-1 with TRBJ2-1; D gene uncertain. The V and J ends lost 3 bases and 0 bases respectively, with 13 bases between them. Germline CDR1 and CDR2: SGHRS and YFSETQ. This CDR3 comprises 16 residues. The CDR3 protein is CASSSIDLSSYNEQFF. The CDR3 nucleotides read TGCGCCAGCAGCTCAATCGACTTGAGCTCCTACAATGAGCAGTTCTTC. Variable domain in full (rest from reference TRBV5-1 and TRBJ2-1): KAGVTQTPRYLIKTRGQQVTLSCSPISGHRSVSWYQQTPGQGLQFLFEYFSETQRNKGNFPGRFSGRQFSNSRSEMNVSTLELGDSALYLCASSSIDLSSYNEQFFGPGTRLTVL.

This clone was picked up a small number of times. The chain recombines TRBV11-2 with TRBJ2-2; D not certain. The CDR3 is made up of 13 amino acids. V was pared by 3 bases and J by 7 bases, with 9 bases between. The germline V gene encodes CDR1 SGHAT and CDR2 FQNNGV. The CDR3 DNA follows: TGTGCCAGCAGCTTCCTAGGTAGCGGGGAGCTGTTTTTT. Protein: CASSFLGSGELFF.

This clone appeared a single time. The chain employs TRBV5-6 and TRBJ1-1; unclear D gene. The V and J ends lost 0 bases and 4 bases respectively, with 7 bases between them. Germline CDR1 is SGHDT and CDR2 is YYEEEE. The CDR3 covers 13 residues. The CDR3 spells CASSLVGSTEAFF. CDR3 in DNA: TGTGCCAGCAGCTTGGTGGGGAGCACTGAAGCTTTCTTT.